These 9 T cell receptor beta chains came from one sample sequenced in a study of control samples from healthy donors and cancer patients. Using immunoSEQ multiplex PCR, the repertoire was profiled, and TCRdb retains in-frame clones only, with some absent. Of about 160,000 clones listed, 80% to 95% are singletons. The sample taken for sequencing was blood. The origin of the receptors is a woman aged 25 to 39 in good health.

This chain connects TRBV11-2 to TRBJ2-7; unclear D gene. With 5 bases removed from V and 2 bases from J, the gap between germline ends came to 7 bases. The germline gives CDR1 SGHAT, CDR2 FQNNGV. The CDR3 loop spans 12 amino acids. CDR3 protein: CASSRLTYEQYF. The CDR3, as DNA: TGTGCCAGCAGCCGGCTTACCTACGAGCAGTACTTC.

This clone showed up just once. The chain is built from TRBV6-2 or TRBV6-3 and TRBJ2-1; D uncertain. The CDR3 totals 14 residues. Germline lookup yields CDR1 MNHEY and CDR2 SVGEGT. Trimming took off 2 bases at V and 6 bases at J, with 11 bases between the two ends. The CDR3: CASSYLSDTNEQFF. CDR3 DNA sequence: TGTGCCAGCAGTTACCTCTCCGATACCAATGAGCAGTTCTTC.

V gene TRBV9 combines with J gene TRBJ2-7; D assignment may be TRBD1 or TRBD2 (5 bases each). V lost 1 base, J lost 2 bases, and 10 bases lay in between. CDR3 size: 14 residues. Germline CDR1 is SGDLS and CDR2 is YYNGEE. As DNA, the CDR3 is TGTGCCAGCAGCGTATCGGTGGGGGCCTACGAGCAGTACTTC. As protein: CASSVSVGAYEQYF.

The V and J genes are TRBV10-3 and TRBJ1-5, with TRBD1 matching over 11 bases. CDR1 is ENHRY and CDR2 is SYGVKD in the germline V gene. The CDR3 loop spans 16 amino acids. With 3 bases clipped from V and 6 bases from J, the junction kept 7 bases outside the gene matches. The CDR3 nucleotides read TGTGCCATCAGTGACAGGACAGGGGGCGCAGGTCAGCCCCAGCATTTT. It specifies CAISDRTGGAGQPQHF.

Remarks on this clone: This specimen includes other DNA sequences encoding the same CDR3. The gene calls are TRBV27 and TRBJ2-7, with a tentative D call TRBD2 (7 bases). CDR3 length: 15 amino acids. The V and J ends lost 8 bases and 5 bases respectively, with 22 bases between them. Germline V gene sequence: CDR1 MNHEY, CDR2 SMNVEV (reference sequence). Here the CDR3 reads CASQRGGAGSNEQYF. CDR3 DNA: TGTGCCAGCCAAAGGGGGGGGGCGGGTTCAAACGAGCAGTACTTC.

The chain carries TRBV10-3 and TRBJ1-4; the D gene is possibly TRBD1 (5 bases). The CDR3 runs to 15 residues. V dropped 0 bases and J dropped 7 bases, with 12 bases sitting between them. Germline CDR1 reads ENHRY; CDR2 reads SYGVKD. The CDR3 region has the DNA TGTGCCATCAGTGAGTCCCATGGGGCACTTGAAAAACTGTTTTTT. It yields the protein CAISESHGALEKLFF.

V usage is TRBV7-9 and J usage is TRBJ2-1; D is undetermined. This CDR3 comprises 14 residues. Trimming shortened V by 4 bases and J by 4 bases, and 11 bases separated the two germline ends. Germline V lookup: CDR1 SEHNR, CDR2 FQNEAQ (reference sequence). CDR3 residues: CASSSQSRYNEQFF. Written as DNA, the CDR3 is TGTGCCAGCAGCTCCCAGAGTAGGTACAATGAGCAGTTCTTC.

The rearrangement joins TRBV24-1 to TRBJ1-2; TRBD1 matches 8 bases. With 3 bases clipped from V and 5 bases from J, the junction kept 7 bases outside the gene matches. Per germline, CDR1 KGHDR and CDR2 SFDVKD. The CDR3 loop spans 15 amino acids. CDR3 DNA: TGTGCCACCAGTGATCCCGGACAGGGTCGTTATGGCTACACCTTC. Translation gives CATSDPGQGRYGYTF.

This chain links TRBV7-9 with TRBJ2-3; 7 bases match TRBD2. From germline, CDR1 is SEHNR and CDR2 FQNEAQ (reference sequence). The junction had 20 bases not matched to a gene; V was cut back by 7 bases and J by 4 bases. The length of the CDR3 is 18 residues. The CDR3 sequence: CASNPGPWREKGADTQYF. As DNA, the CDR3 is TGTGCCAGCAACCCCGGGCCGTGGCGGGAGAAGGGTGCAGATACGCAGTATTTT.